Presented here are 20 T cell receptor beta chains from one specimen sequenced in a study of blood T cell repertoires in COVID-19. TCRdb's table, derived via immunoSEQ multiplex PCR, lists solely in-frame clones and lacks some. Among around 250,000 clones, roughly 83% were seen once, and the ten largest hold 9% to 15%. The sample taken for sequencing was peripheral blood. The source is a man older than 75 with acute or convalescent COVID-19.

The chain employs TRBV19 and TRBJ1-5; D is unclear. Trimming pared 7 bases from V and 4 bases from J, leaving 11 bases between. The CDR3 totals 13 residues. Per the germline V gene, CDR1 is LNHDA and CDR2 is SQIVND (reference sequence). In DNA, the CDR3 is TGTGCCAGTAAAAATTATCGGAATCAGCCCCAGCATTTT. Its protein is CASKNYRNQPQHF.

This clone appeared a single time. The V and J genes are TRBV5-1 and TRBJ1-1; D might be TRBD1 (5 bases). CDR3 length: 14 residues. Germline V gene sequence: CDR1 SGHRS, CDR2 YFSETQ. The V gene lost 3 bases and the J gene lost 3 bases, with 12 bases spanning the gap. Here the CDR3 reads CASSSQGGDTEAFF. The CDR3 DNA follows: TGCGCCAGCAGCTCCCAGGGAGGTGACACTGAAGCTTTCTTT.

The CDR3 DNA reads TGCGCCAGCAGCTTGGTGACAGTCGCTCATGAAGCTTTCTTT. Amino acid sequence: CASSLVTVAHEAFF. The chain uses TRBV5-1 and TRBJ1-1; D possibly corresponds to TRBD1 (5 bases). The CDR3 has 14 residues. V lost 0 bases, J lost 7 bases, and 13 bases lay in between. Looked up from germline, CDR1 is SGHRS and CDR2 is YFSETQ.

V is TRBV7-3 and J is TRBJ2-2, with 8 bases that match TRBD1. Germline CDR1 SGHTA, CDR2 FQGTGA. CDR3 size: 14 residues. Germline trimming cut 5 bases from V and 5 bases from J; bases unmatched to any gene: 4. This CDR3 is CASSPGGWTGELFF. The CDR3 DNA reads TGTGCCAGCAGCCCAGGGGGCTGGACCGGGGAGCTGTTTTTT.

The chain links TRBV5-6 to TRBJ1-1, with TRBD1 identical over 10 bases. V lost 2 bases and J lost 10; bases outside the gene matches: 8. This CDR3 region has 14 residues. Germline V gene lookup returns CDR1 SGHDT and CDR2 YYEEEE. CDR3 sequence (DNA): TGTGCCAGCAGCTTTCCGGGACAGGGGAGCGGAGCTTTCTTT. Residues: CASSFPGQGSGAFF.

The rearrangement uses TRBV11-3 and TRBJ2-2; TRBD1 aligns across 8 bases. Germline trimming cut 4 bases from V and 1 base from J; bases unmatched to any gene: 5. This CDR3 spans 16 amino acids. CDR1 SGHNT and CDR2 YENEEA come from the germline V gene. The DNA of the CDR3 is TGTGCCAGCAGCTCCGGACAGGGTAGGAACACCGGGGAGCTGTTTTTT. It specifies CASSSGQGRNTGELFF.

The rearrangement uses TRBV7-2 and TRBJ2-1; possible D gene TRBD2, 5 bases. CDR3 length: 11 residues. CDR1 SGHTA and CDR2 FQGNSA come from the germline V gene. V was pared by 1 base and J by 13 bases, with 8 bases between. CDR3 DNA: TGTGCCAGCAGCTTAGTCGAGGGACAGTTCTTC. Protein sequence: CASSLVEGQFF. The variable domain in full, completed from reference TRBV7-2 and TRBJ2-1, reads GAGVSQSPSNKVTEKGKDVELRCDPISGHTALYWYRQSLGQGLEFLIYFQGNSAPDKSGLPSDRFSAERTGGSVSTLTIQRTQQEDSAVYLCASSLVEGQFFGPGTRLTVL.

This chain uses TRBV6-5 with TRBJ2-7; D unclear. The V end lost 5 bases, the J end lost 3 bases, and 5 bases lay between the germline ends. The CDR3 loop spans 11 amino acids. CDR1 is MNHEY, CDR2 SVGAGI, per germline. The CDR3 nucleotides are TGTGCCAGCAGTAATAACTACGAGCAGTACTTC. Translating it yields CASSNNYEQYF.

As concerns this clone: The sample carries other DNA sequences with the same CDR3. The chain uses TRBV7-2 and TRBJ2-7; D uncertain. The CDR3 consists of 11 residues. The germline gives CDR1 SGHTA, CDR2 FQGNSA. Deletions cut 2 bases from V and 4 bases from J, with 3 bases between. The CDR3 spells CASSLLYEQYF. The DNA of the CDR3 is TGTGCCAGCAGCTTACTGTACGAGCAGTACTTC.

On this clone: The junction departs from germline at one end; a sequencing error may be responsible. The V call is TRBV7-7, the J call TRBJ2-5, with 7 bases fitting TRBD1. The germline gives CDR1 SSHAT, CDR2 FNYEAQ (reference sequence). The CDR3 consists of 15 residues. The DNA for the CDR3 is TGTGCTAGCAGCTCCTCCGGGACAGACCAAGAGACCCAGTACTTC. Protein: CASSSSGTDQETQYF.

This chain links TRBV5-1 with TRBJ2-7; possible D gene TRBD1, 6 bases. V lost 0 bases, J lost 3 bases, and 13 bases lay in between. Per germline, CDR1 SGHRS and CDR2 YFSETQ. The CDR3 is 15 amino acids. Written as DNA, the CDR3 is TGCGCCAGCAGCTTGGCAGGGGAAAGTGGCTACGAGCAGTACTTC. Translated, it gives CASSLAGESGYEQYF.

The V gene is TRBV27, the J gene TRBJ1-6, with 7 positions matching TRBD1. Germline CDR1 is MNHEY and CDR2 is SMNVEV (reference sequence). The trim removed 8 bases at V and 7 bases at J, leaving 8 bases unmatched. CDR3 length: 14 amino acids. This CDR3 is CASGLTGKNSPLHF. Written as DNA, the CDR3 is TGTGCCAGCGGGTTGACAGGGAAGAATTCACCCCTCCACTTT.

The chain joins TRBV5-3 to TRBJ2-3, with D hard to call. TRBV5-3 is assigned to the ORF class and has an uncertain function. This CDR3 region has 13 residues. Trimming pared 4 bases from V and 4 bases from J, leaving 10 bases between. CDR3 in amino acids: CARSKENADTQYF. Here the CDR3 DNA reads TGTGCCAGAAGCAAAGAGAATGCAGATACGCAGTATTTT.

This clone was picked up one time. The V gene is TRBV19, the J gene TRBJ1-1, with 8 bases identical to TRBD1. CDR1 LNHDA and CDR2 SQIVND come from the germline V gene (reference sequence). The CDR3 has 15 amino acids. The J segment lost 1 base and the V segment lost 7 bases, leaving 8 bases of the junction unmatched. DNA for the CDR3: TGTGCCAGTAAAGAAATCAGGGGGCCGAACACTGAAGCTTTCTTT. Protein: CASKEIRGPNTEAFF.

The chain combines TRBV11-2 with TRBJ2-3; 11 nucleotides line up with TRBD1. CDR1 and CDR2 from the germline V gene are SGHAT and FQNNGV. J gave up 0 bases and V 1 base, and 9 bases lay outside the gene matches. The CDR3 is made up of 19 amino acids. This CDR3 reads CASSLAWDRGKYSTDTQYF. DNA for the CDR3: TGTGCCAGCAGCTTAGCCTGGGACAGGGGGAAATATAGCACAGATACGCAGTATTTT.

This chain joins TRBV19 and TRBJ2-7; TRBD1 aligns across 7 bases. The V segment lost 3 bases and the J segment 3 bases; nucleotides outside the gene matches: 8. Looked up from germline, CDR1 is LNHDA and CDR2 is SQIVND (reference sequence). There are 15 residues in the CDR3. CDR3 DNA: TGTGCCAGTAGTATTTATACAGGGGCTAGCTACGAGCAGTACTTC. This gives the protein CASSIYTGASYEQYF.

In DNA, the CDR3 is TGTGCCAGCAGTCCGGGAGTCAACTATGGCTACACCTTC. Translated: CASSPGVNYGYTF. The chain employs TRBV12-3 or TRBV12-4 and TRBJ1-2; D unclear. Trimming left V 5 bases short and J 2 bases short, with 9 bases between. The CDR3 loop spans 13 amino acids.

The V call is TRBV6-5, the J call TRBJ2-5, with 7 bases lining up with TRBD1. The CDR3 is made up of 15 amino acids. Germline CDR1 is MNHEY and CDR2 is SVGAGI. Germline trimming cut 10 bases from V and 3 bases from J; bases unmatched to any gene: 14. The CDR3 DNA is TGTGCCACCACCTTCCAGGGACAGACGAAAGAGACCCAGTACTTC. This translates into CATTFQGQTKETQYF.

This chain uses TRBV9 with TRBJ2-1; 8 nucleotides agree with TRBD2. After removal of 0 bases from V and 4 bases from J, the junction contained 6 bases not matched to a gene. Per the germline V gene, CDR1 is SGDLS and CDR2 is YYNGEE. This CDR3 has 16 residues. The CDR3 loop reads CASSVGAGVGYNEQFF. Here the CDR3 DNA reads TGTGCCAGCAGCGTAGGAGCGGGGGTAGGGTACAATGAGCAGTTCTTC.

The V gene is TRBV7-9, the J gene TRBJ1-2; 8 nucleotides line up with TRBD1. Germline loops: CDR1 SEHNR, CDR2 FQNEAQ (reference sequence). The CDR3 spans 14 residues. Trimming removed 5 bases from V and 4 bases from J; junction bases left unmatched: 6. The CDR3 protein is CASSRGQGGYGYTF. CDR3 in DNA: TGTGCCAGCAGCCGCGGACAGGGCGGCTATGGCTACACCTTC.